Listed here are 8 T cell receptor beta chains from one sample, sequenced in a study of sequential checkpoint blockade in melanoma. Data came from immunoSEQ multiplex PCR; TCRdb stores just in-frame clones and leaves some out. The sample holds fewer than 3,000 clones, approximately 22% seen once. The treatment denotes: randomized to nivolumab then ipilimumab (arm A) or the reverse (arm B). The sample here was tumor tissue (inferred from file names), taken from a patient given nivolumab and ipilimumab in sequence. All receptors derive from a human donor with melanoma.

The V and J genes are TRBV30 and TRBJ2-7; TRBD1 is a possible D gene (7 bases). The CDR3 loop spans 14 amino acids. The V gene lost 2 bases and the J gene lost 4 bases, with 15 bases spanning the gap. CDR1 is GTSNPN, CDR2 SVGIG, per germline (reference sequence). This CDR3 is CAWSRGAGGYEQYF. CDR3 sequence (DNA): TGTGCCTGGAGTAGGGGGGCAGGGGGTTACGAGCAGTACTTC.

This clone was counted many times. The CDR3 is CASSSQRGGYGYTF. The CDR3 region has the DNA TGTGCCAGCAGTTCCCAGAGGGGAGGCTATGGCTACACCTTC. The rearrangement uses TRBV11-3 and TRBJ1-2; D possibly corresponds to TRBD1 (5 bases). Between the trimmed V and J ends, which lost 6 bases and 4 bases, there was a span of 15 bases. CDR1 and CDR2 (germline): SGHNT, YENEEA. The CDR3 has 14 amino acids.

Concerning this clone itself: Germline is not matched at one junction end, which may reflect a read error. This sequence joins TRBV6-8 and TRBJ1-5, with a tentative D call TRBD1 (5 bases). The CDR3 is 14 amino acids. From germline, CDR1 is MNHGY and CDR2 SAAAGT. Here the CDR3 reads CATSWTPNNQPQHF. The CDR3 DNA sequence: TGTGCCACCAGTTGGACACCCAACAATCAGCCCCAGCATTTT.

The V gene is TRBV5-1, the J gene TRBJ2-1, with TRBD2 as a possible D gene (6 bases). The CDR3 spans 14 residues. Germline loops: CDR1 SGHRS, CDR2 YFSETQ. V lost 0 bases, J lost 8 bases, and 12 bases lay in between. The CDR3 reads CASSLGLEVHEQFF. The CDR3 region has the DNA TGCGCCAGCAGCTTGGGACTAGAGGTACATGAGCAGTTCTTC. The variable domain in full, with the rest retrieved from reference TRBV5-1 and TRBJ2-1, is KAGVTQTPRYLIKTRGQQVTLSCSPISGHRSVSWYQQTPGQGLQFLFEYFSETQRNKGNFPGRFSGRQFSNSRSEMNVSTLELGDSALYLCASSLGLEVHEQFFGPGTRLTVL.

CDR3 DNA sequence: TGTGCCAGCAGTTCCCAGGGTGGCTATGGCTACACCTTC. Encoded protein: CASSSQGGYGYTF. The chain is built from TRBV6-8 and TRBJ1-2; D is possibly TRBD1 (5 bases). CDR3 size: 13 residues. The V gene lost 4 bases and the J gene lost 4 bases, with 10 bases spanning the gap. Germline loops: CDR1 MNHGY, CDR2 SAAAGT.

This clone was seen a few times. The V and J genes are TRBV19 and TRBJ2-2, with a weak D call TRBD2 (7 bases). With 1 base removed from V and 3 bases from J, the gap between germline ends came to 12 bases. This CDR3 region has 16 residues. Germline CDR1 is LNHDA and CDR2 is SQIVND (reference sequence). This chain's CDR3 is CASSIGTAGHTGELFF. In DNA, the CDR3 is TGTGCCAGTAGTATAGGGACAGCGGGACACACCGGGGAGCTGTTTTTT.

This clone was picked up many times. The V call is TRBV11-3, the J call TRBJ2-3; D gene unclear. V lost 5 bases and J lost 2, with 14 bases in between. From germline, CDR1 is SGHNT and CDR2 YENEEA. This CDR3 is 15 amino acids long. CDR3 DNA: TGTGCCAGCAGCCTCCCCCCGGCAGCCACAGATACGCAGTATTTT. This translates into CASSLPPAATDTQYF.

This clone is termed medium-sized. The chain combines TRBV11-3 with TRBJ1-1; unclear D gene. The CDR3 totals 16 residues. V lost 4 bases to trimming and J lost 1 base, with 16 bases between them. CDR1 and CDR2 (germline): SGHNT, YENEEA. CDR3 DNA: TGTGCCAGCAGCTCGGCGGTAAGATCGGGGAACACTGAAGCTTTCTTT. Protein: CASSSAVRSGNTEAFF.